Listed here are 21 T cell receptor beta chains from one sample, sequenced in a study of graft-versus-host responses after intestinal transplantation. Assay: immunoSEQ multiplex PCR; the TCRdb copy retains only in-frame clones and omits some. Counted here are roughly 60,000 clones, roughly 90% occurring once; the ten biggest clones make up roughly 1.5%. Sequenced material: PBMCs, taken 26 days after transplant. Receptor source: a human patient who received an intestinal transplant, so some T cells may come from the graft donor.

The genes are TRBV14 and TRBJ1-1; the D gene is possibly TRBD1 (6 bases). The length of the CDR3 is 16 residues. V gave up 6 bases and J gave up 0 bases, with 17 bases separating them. Germline V gene lookup returns CDR1 SGHDN and CDR2 FVKESK. CDR3 loop: CASSDEGTHMNTEAFF. The CDR3 nucleotides read TGTGCCAGCAGTGATGAGGGGACACACATGAACACTGAAGCTTTCTTT. The whole variable domain, remainder taken from reference TRBV14 and TRBJ1-1, is EAGVTQFPSHSVIEKGQTVTLRCDPISGHDNLYWYRRVMGKEIKFLLHFVKESKQDESGMPNNRFLAERTGGTYSTLKVQPAELEDSGVYFCASSDEGTHMNTEAFFGQGTRLTVV.

DNA for the CDR3: TGTGCCAGCAGCTTGGTTAGGGGACAGGGAGAGTACGAGCAGTACTTC. Its translation: CASSLVRGQGEYEQYF. V usage is TRBV5-4 and J usage is TRBJ2-7; 9 nucleotides align to TRBD1. J gave up 4 bases and V 0 bases, and 8 bases lay outside the gene matches. This CDR3 has 16 residues. Germline assignment: CDR1 SGHNT and CDR2 YYREEE (reference sequence).

V gene TRBV5-1 combines with J gene TRBJ2-3, with 7 bases aligning to TRBD2. With V trimmed by 1 base and J by 1 base, 6 bases remained unmatched. The V gene's germline CDR1 is SGHRS and CDR2 YFSETQ. The CDR3 is 16 amino acids. CDR3 coding DNA: TGCGCCAGCAGCTTGCGGGGCGGGAGAGGCACAGATACGCAGTATTTT. Its protein is CASSLRGGRGTDTQYF.

J is TRBJ1-5 and V is TRBV27; D call uncertain. Germline-derived CDR1 and CDR2 are MNHEY and SMNVEV (reference sequence). This CDR3 is 14 amino acids long. Trimming removed 8 bases from V and 4 bases from J, with 15 bases in between. The CDR3 coding sequence is TGTGCCAGCCGTTCGAGGGCCCTTAATCAGCCCCAGCATTTT. It yields the protein CASRSRALNQPQHF.

This clone was found once. The chain employs TRBV9 and TRBJ2-2; 9 bases line up with TRBD1. The CDR3 contains 13 residues. Germline assignment: CDR1 SGDLS and CDR2 YYNGEE. The junction had 4 bases not matched to a gene; V was cut back by 7 bases and J by 6 bases. The CDR3 reads CASRDRASGELFF. CDR3 nucleotides: TGTGCCAGCCGGGACAGGGCCTCCGGGGAGCTGTTTTTT.

V and J are TRBV18 and TRBJ1-4; 8 bases are shared with TRBD1. The germline CDR1 and CDR2 sequences are KGHSH and LQKENI. The junction had 3 bases not matched to a gene; V was cut back by 6 bases and J by 6 bases. CDR3 length equals 13 residues. The CDR3 sequence: CASSQTGDEKLFF. The CDR3 DNA reads as TGTGCCAGCTCCCAGACAGGGGATGAAAAACTGTTTTTT.

The V gene is TRBV2, the J gene TRBJ1-2; TRBD1 matches at 9 bases. The CDR3 covers 14 residues. V trimming: 6 bases; J trimming: 4 bases; junction bases outside the gene matches: 6. Germline CDR1 is SNHLY and CDR2 is FYNNEI. The CDR3 bases are TGTGCCAGCAGCGGGGACAGGGACCTCTATGGCTACACCTTC. Its translation is CASSGDRDLYGYTF.

The V call is TRBV9, the J call TRBJ1-5; weak D call: TRBD1 (5 bases). Trimming cost V 1 base and J 7 bases, with 15 bases left between them. CDR3 length: 15 amino acids. Germline CDR1 SGDLS, CDR2 YYNGEE. CDR3 bases: TGTGCCAGCAGCGTACAGGGCACCTCCGAACAGCCCCAGCATTTT. Translating it yields CASSVQGTSEQPQHF.

Only one count was recorded for this clone. The J gene is TRBJ1-1, the V gene TRBV27, with 8 bases that match TRBD1. Trimming took 6 bases from V and 4 from J; bases not matched to a gene: 10. The CDR3 is made up of 15 amino acids. The germline V gene has CDR1 MNHEY and CDR2 SMNVEV (reference sequence). CDR3 sequence reads: CASRGNQGARTEAFF. As DNA, the CDR3 is TGTGCCAGCAGAGGAAATCAGGGGGCGCGCACTGAAGCTTTCTTT.

The V call is TRBV2, the J call TRBJ2-5; perhaps TRBD2 as D (5 bases). Deletions cut 2 bases from V and 3 bases from J, with 10 bases between. The CDR3 sequence is 14 residues long. Germline V gene sequence: CDR1 SNHLY, CDR2 FYNNEI. CDR3 amino acids: CASSETKEEETQYF. CDR3 nucleotide sequence: TGTGCCAGCAGTGAAACCAAGGAGGAAGAGACCCAGTACTTC.

This clone was seen a few times. Sequence at one end of the junction differs from germline and may be a read error. The chain recombines TRBV19 with TRBJ1-2, with D perhaps matching TRBD1 (5 bases). The germline V gene has CDR1 LNHDA and CDR2 SQIVND (reference sequence). The CDR3 is 14 amino acids. Here the CDR3 reads CASSFREGNHGYTF. The CDR3 coding sequence is TGTGCCAGTAGTTTCAGGGAGGGTAACCATGGCTACACCTTC. Full variable domain (missing parts from reference TRBV19 and TRBJ1-2): DGGITQSPKYLFRKEGQNVTLSCEQNLNHDAMYWYRQDPGQGLRLIYYSQIVNDFQKGDIAEGYSVSREKKESFPLTVTSAQKNPTAFYLCASSFREGNHGYTFGSGTRLTVV.

This chain uses TRBV11-2 with TRBJ2-1; 7 bases are a match to TRBD1. This CDR3 spans 14 amino acids. Germline V lookup: CDR1 SGHAT, CDR2 FQNNGV. With V trimmed by 4 bases and J by 4 bases, 4 bases remained unmatched. The CDR3 reads CASSSLGQYNEQFF. The CDR3 DNA reads as TGTGCCAGCAGCTCGCTGGGACAGTACAATGAGCAGTTCTTC.

In the case of this clone: The germline gene is not matched at one end of the junction; a read error may be the cause. The genes are TRBV19 and TRBJ1-6; 7 nucleotides match TRBD1. This CDR3 spans 12 amino acids. CDR1 and CDR2 (germline): LNHDA, SQIVND (reference sequence). CDR3 amino acids: CASRTGRSPFHF. CDR3 sequence (DNA): TGTGCCAGTAGGACAGGGCGGTCACCCTTCCACTTT. Drawing the rest from reference TRBV19 and TRBJ1-6, the complete variable domain is DGGITQSPKYLFRKEGQNVTLSCEQNLNHDAMYWYRQDPGQGLRLIYYSQIVNDFQKGDIAEGYSVSREKKESFPLTVTSAQKNPTAFYLCASRTGRSPFHFGNGTRLTVT.

The chain uses TRBV5-1 and TRBJ2-3; maybe TRBD2 (6 bases). V lost 4 bases and J 4 bases, leaving 19 bases between the germline ends. Per the germline V gene, CDR1 is SGHRS and CDR2 is YFSETQ. The CDR3 covers 16 residues. The CDR3 coding sequence is TGCGCCAGCAGCCAAACGGGACTCTTAGGCGCAGATACGCAGTATTTT. It is translated as CASSQTGLLGADTQYF. The variable domain in full, completed from reference TRBV5-1 and TRBJ2-3, reads KAGVTQTPRYLIKTRGQQVTLSCSPISGHRSVSWYQQTPGQGLQFLFEYFSETQRNKGNFPGRFSGRQFSNSRSEMNVSTLELGDSALYLCASSQTGLLGADTQYFGPGTRLTVL.

In DNA, the CDR3 is TGTGCCAGCAGTGATTCCCCCCGGGGTGAGGACACTGAAGCTTTCTTT. This translates into CASSDSPRGEDTEAFF. The chain has TRBV27 and TRBJ1-1; D is undetermined. CDR1 and CDR2 from the germline V gene are MNHEY and SMNVEV (reference sequence). CDR3 size: 16 residues. Trimming shortened V by 5 bases and J by 3 bases, and 19 bases separated the two germline ends.

This chain connects TRBV4-1 to TRBJ1-1; tentative D call: TRBD1 (6 bases). The CDR3 covers 19 residues. The germline V gene encodes CDR1 MGHRA and CDR2 YSYEKL. Trimming left V 0 bases short and J 0 bases short, with 20 bases between. The DNA of the CDR3 is TGCGCCAGCAGCCAAGATCTGGTTGCAGGGGACTACTTGAACACTGAAGCTTTCTTT. Its protein product is CASSQDLVAGDYLNTEAFF.

The chain combines TRBV5-1 with TRBJ1-6; 8 bases align to TRBD1. The CDR3 loop spans 14 amino acids. V shed 3 bases, J shed 8 bases, and the junction held 4 bases outside the gene matches. CDR1 and CDR2 (germline): SGHRS, YFSETQ. The CDR3 loop is CASSSGQGDSPLHF. Here the CDR3 DNA reads TGCGCCAGCAGCTCCGGACAGGGAGATTCACCCCTCCACTTT.

The chain links TRBV19 to TRBJ1-1; 8 bases are shared with TRBD1. This CDR3 has 15 residues. J was trimmed by 4 bases and V by 3 bases; bases with no gene match: 7. The germline gives CDR1 LNHDA, CDR2 SQIVND (reference sequence). For the CDR3, the DNA is TGTGCCAGTAGTATTTCCCAGGGGGCGGTCACTGAAGCTTTCTTT. Amino acids: CASSISQGAVTEAFF.

The V call is TRBV7-6, the J call TRBJ2-7; D is unresolved. The CDR3 is 16 residues long. V was clipped by 1 base and J by 4 bases, with 17 bases between them. CDR1 is SGHVS, CDR2 FNYEAQ, per germline. DNA of the CDR3: TGTGCCAGCAGCTTAGTCTTGGAGTCCCCTTATTACGAGCAGTACGTC. Residues: CASSLVLESPYYEQYV.

CDR3 amino acids: CASSPQGPDTQYF. The CDR3 DNA follows: TGTGCCAGCAGTCCGCAGGGGCCAGATACGCAGTATTTT. J is TRBJ2-3 and V is TRBV27; perhaps TRBD1 as D (6 bases). CDR3 size: 13 residues. Germline V CDR1 and CDR2: MNHEY, SMNVEV (reference sequence). V was trimmed by 5 bases and J by 4 bases, leaving 10 bases between them.

The chain couples TRBV6-1 to TRBJ1-5; 7 positions match TRBD1. CDR1 and CDR2 (germline): MNHNS, SASEGT. After removal of 5 bases from V and 5 bases from J, the junction contained 6 bases not matched to a gene. The CDR3 has 14 residues. The chain's CDR3 is CASSKGQEYQPQHF. The CDR3 nucleotides are TGTGCCAGCAGTAAAGGACAGGAGTATCAGCCCCAGCATTTT.